A single T cell receptor beta chain is shown here with its context. What it binds is unknown. The germline V gene encodes CDR1 SGHRS and CDR2 YFSETQ. The CDR3 is 17 residues long. V gave up 5 bases and J gave up 4 bases; unmatched junction bases: 10. The sample belongs to a study of regulatory T cells in long-lasting Graves disease. Study results and caveats: Sharing of public clonotypes was greater in persistent patients (under 3,000) than in new patients (around 1,000). Persistent disease exhibited a predilection for TRBV28, TRBJ1-2 and TRBJ2-5.

The time point: persistent/refractory GD, antithyroid drugs over 5 years with positive TRAb. The TCR library was made from RNA that had been extracted from PBMCs in TRIzol. A peripheral blood sample, around 8.6 milliliters in volume, was drawn into EDTA tubes. According to the study, TCR beta libraries were built with iRepertoire HTBI primers and CDR3-region Arm-PCR. MiXCR, run by TCRdb on the multiplex PCR reads, gives a single entry per CDR3 protein. The sample lists roughly 430,000 distinct CDR3 sequences; around a fifth were seen once. The chain carries TRBV5-1 and TRBJ2-5, with 14 bases aligning to TRBD2. This TCR came from a female donor with Graves disease. Sequencing used peripheral blood mononuclear cells (PBMCs), obtained when the disease was refractory, from a patient treated with antithyroid drugs. The CDR3 nucleotides are TGCGCCAGCAGAAATGGGACTAGCGGGAGATTGCGAGAGACCCAGTACTTC. It yields the protein CASRNGTSGRLRETQYF. The full variable domain, with the rest looked up from reference TRBV5-1 and TRBJ2-5, is KAGVTQTPRYLIKTRGQQVTLSCSPISGHRSVSWYQQTPGQGLQFLFEYFSETQRNKGNFPGRFSGRQFSNSRSEMNVSTLELGDSALYLCASRNGTSGRLRETQYFGPGTRLLVL.